This T cell receptor (beta chain) was profiled in a study of metastatic and nonmetastatic thyroid tumors. This CDR3 has 14 residues. CDR1 is SQVTM, CDR2 ANQGSEA, per germline. Every patient was untreated before thyroid surgery. TCRdb redid the clone calls on the PCR reads using MiXCR. The sample consists of around 30,000 clones, about a fifth of them appearing once. Remarks on this clone: One end of the junction does not line up with germline, which may come from a read error.

The source of this sequence is a male donor with papillary thyroid cancer or a benign thyroid nodule (not recorded which). Some clones in this sample may be carry-over from other donors' samples. The genes are TRBV29-1 and TRBJ2-7; a possible D gene is TRBD2 (6 bases). Input material: tumor tissue. The CDR3 reads CRVEGGGTSYEKYF. In DNA, the CDR3 is TGCAGAGTTGAAGGTGGCGGGACCTCCTACGAGAAGTACTTC.